These 17 T cell receptor beta chains came from one sample sequenced in a study of OX40 agonist ivuxolimab in advanced cancers. TCRdb's copy holds only in-frame clones and misses some; the assay was immunoSEQ multiplex PCR. The repertoire has about 80,000 clones, approximately 90% of them found once; the top ten carry under 0.6%. This specimen consisted of CD4+ or CD8+ T cells sorted from blood, obtained in a trial of the OX40 agonist ivuxolimab. The receptors shown here come from an adult with an advanced solid tumor such as melanoma, head and neck, liver or kidney cancer.

This chain's CDR3 is CASSSPGLITDTQYF. CDR3 sequence (DNA): TGTGCCAGCAGTTCTCCGGGACTCATCACAGATACGCAGTATTTT. The genes are TRBV7-2 and TRBJ2-3, with D possibly matching TRBD2 (6 bases). CDR3 size: 15 residues. V was trimmed by 6 bases and J by 2 bases, leaving 15 bases between them. Germline V lookup: CDR1 SGHTA, CDR2 FQGNSA.

The genes are TRBV6-5 and TRBJ2-7; possible D gene TRBD1, 5 bases. With 7 bases removed from V and 2 bases from J, the gap between germline ends came to 15 bases. The CDR3 covers 14 residues. Germline CDR1 MNHEY, CDR2 SVGAGI. The CDR3 loop is CASTNGQGAYEQYF. DNA of the CDR3: TGTGCCAGCACCAACGGTCAGGGCGCCTACGAGCAGTACTTC.

This clone was recorded only once. The chain recombines TRBV19 with TRBJ2-2; 8 bases are a match to TRBD1. Trimming cost V 3 bases and J 4 bases; bases outside gene matches: 10. Germline assignment: CDR1 LNHDA and CDR2 SQIVND (reference sequence). This CDR3 spans 17 amino acids. DNA of the CDR3: TGTGCCAGTAGTATGTGGGGCGACAGGGGCCCCACCGGGGAGCTGTTTTTT. It specifies CASSMWGDRGPTGELFF.

V gene TRBV4-3 combines with J gene TRBJ1-5; 8 bases map to TRBD1. V was clipped by 0 bases and J by 6 bases; unmatched bases: 13. The CDR3 runs 18 residues. Germline V CDR1 and CDR2: LGHNA, YSLEER. DNA for the CDR3: TGCGCCAGCAGCCAAGAGCCCGCCACAGGGGGAATAAGTCAGCCCCAGCATTTT. Translated: CASSQEPATGGISQPQHF.

The rearrangement joins TRBV10-3 to TRBJ1-2, with 9 nucleotides matching TRBD1. This CDR3 has 15 amino acids. The germline V gene encodes CDR1 ENHRY and CDR2 SYGVKD. Unmatched junction bases numbered 5, after V lost 3 bases and J lost 3 bases. The CDR3 DNA reads TGTGCCATCAGTGACCCTAGGACAGGGGACTATGGCTACACCTTC. Protein sequence: CAISDPRTGDYGYTF.

The V gene is TRBV18, the J gene TRBJ2-6; 9 bases map to TRBD1. Unmatched junction bases numbered 8, after V lost 8 bases and J lost 0 bases. The CDR3 has 17 residues. Germline CDR1 is KGHSH and CDR2 is LQKENI. The CDR3 region is CASPRTGAVSGANVLTF. The CDR3 nucleotides are TGTGCCAGCCCCCGGACAGGGGCGGTCTCTGGGGCCAACGTCCTGACTTTC.

The rearrangement uses TRBV19 and TRBJ1-4; TRBD1 might be the D (5 bases). The germline V gene encodes CDR1 LNHDA and CDR2 SQIVND (reference sequence). V lost 6 bases to trimming and J lost 8 bases, with 13 bases between them. CDR3 length: 13 residues. The CDR3 coding sequence is TGTGCCAGTAGCCAAACCCGGGGGGAAAAACTGTTTTTT. Translating gives CASSQTRGEKLFF.

Only one count was recorded for this clone. The V gene is TRBV7-3, the J gene TRBJ1-2; 7 bases map to TRBD1. CDR3 length: 15 residues. V shed 3 bases, J shed 8 bases, and the junction held 12 bases outside the gene matches. CDR1 is SGHTA and CDR2 is FQGTGA in the germline V gene. CDR3 in amino acids: CASSLGQTVGVGYTF. CDR3 DNA sequence: TGTGCCAGCAGCTTGGGACAGACCGTGGGGGTCGGCTACACCTTC.

This chain connects TRBV10-3 to TRBJ2-5, with unresolved D. Near its end, the DNA agrees better with TRBJ2-7, so the J call may be wrong. This CDR3 spans 14 amino acids. Germline V lookup: CDR1 ENHRY, CDR2 SYGVKD. CDR3 nucleotides: TGTGCCATCAGTGAGTCTCACAGCTCCTACGAGCAGTACTTC. Encoded protein: CAISESHSSYEQYF.

V is TRBV14 and J is TRBJ2-3; 8 nucleotides line up with TRBD2. Germline V gene sequence: CDR1 SGHDN, CDR2 FVKESK. CDR3 length: 17 residues. The V segment lost 0 bases and the J segment 2 bases; nucleotides outside the gene matches: 7. In DNA form, the CDR3 reads TGTGCCAGCAGCCAAGACCGGACTAGCAGATCCACAGATACGCAGTATTTT. Protein sequence: CASSQDRTSRSTDTQYF.

The chain couples TRBV6-1 to TRBJ1-1, with TRBD1 matching over 7 bases. With V trimmed by 3 bases and J by 4 bases, 14 bases remained unmatched. There are 17 residues in the CDR3. Germline CDR1 reads MNHNS; CDR2 reads SASEGT. In DNA form, the CDR3 reads TGTGCCAGCAGTGAGTCCGAAGGGGGCGGTCGTACCACTGAAGCTTTCTTT. It translates to CASSESEGGGRTTEAFF.

This chain connects TRBV7-3 to TRBJ2-3, with TRBD1 matching 8 bases. The CDR3 sequence is 14 residues long. V lost 4 bases and J lost 4; bases outside the gene matches: 4. Germline V gene lookup returns CDR1 SGHTA and CDR2 FQGTGA. As DNA, the CDR3 is TGTGCCAGCAGCTCCAGGGGGCCTTCAGATACGCAGTATTTT. Translation: CASSSRGPSDTQYF.

The gene calls are TRBV19 and TRBJ2-6; the D gene is possibly TRBD1 (5 bases). This CDR3 is built from 14 residues. Trimming stripped 8 bases from V and 2 bases from J, with 10 bases between. CDR1 and CDR2 (germline): LNHDA, SQIVND (reference sequence). The CDR3 protein is CASGPDTGANVLTF. The CDR3, as DNA: TGTGCCAGTGGTCCGGACACTGGGGCCAACGTCCTGACTTTC.

The chain recombines TRBV7-8 with TRBJ2-5, with D perhaps assigned TRBD1 or TRBD2 (5 bases each). The J call may be in error: the DNA end matches TRBJ2-7 better. CDR3 length equals 15 residues. Germline loops: CDR1 SGHVS, CDR2 FQNEAQ. The CDR3 DNA reads as TGTGCCAGCAGCTTGGGGGATCCAGCTCTCAGCGAGCAGTACTTC. Translated, it gives CASSLGDPALSEQYF.

The genes are TRBV5-1 and TRBJ1-5; no firm D call. Germline assignment: CDR1 SGHRS and CDR2 YFSETQ. CDR3 length: 13 residues. Trimming removed 5 bases from V and 2 bases from J, with 8 bases in between. CDR3 sequence (DNA): TGCGCCAGCAGTCTCGCGGGCAATCAGCCCCAGCATTTT. Translation: CASSLAGNQPQHF.

The CDR3 loop is CASSSIHVKIGPRYNEQFF. Written as DNA, the CDR3 is TGTGCCAGCAGCTCCATACACGTTAAAATTGGGCCGCGTTACAATGAGCAGTTCTTC. The chain has TRBV13 and TRBJ2-1; D is unresolved. V lost 4 bases, J lost 4 bases, and 26 bases lay in between. The CDR3 contains 19 residues. Germline CDR1 reads PRHDT; CDR2 reads FYEKMQ (reference sequence).

This rearrangement joins TRBV19 to TRBJ1-5; no firm D call. Trimming took 0 bases from V and 4 from J, leaving 13 bases between them. This CDR3 is built from 16 residues. Germline V gene data show CDR1 as LNHDA and CDR2 as SQIVND (reference sequence). CDR3 protein: CASSIDWAQMNQPQHF. CDR3 DNA sequence: TGTGCCAGTAGTATAGACTGGGCACAGATGAATCAGCCCCAGCATTTT.